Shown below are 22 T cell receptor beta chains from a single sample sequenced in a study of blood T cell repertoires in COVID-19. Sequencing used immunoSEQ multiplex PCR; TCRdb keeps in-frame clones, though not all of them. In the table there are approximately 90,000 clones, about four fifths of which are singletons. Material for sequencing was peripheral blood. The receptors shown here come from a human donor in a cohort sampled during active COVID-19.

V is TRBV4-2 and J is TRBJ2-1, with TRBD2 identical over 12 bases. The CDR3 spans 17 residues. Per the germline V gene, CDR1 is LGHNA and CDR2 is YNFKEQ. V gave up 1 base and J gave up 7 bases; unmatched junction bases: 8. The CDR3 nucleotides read TGTGCCAGCAGCCAAGCTAGCGGGAGGGGAATACAAAATGAGCAGTTCTTC. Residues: CASSQASGRGIQNEQFF.

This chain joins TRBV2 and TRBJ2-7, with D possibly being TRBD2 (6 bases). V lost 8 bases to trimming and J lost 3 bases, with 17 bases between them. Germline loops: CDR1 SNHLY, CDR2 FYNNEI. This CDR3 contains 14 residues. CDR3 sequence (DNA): TGTGCCAGCTCCGCGGAGGGCACTTACTACGAGCAGTACTTC. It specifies CASSAEGTYYEQYF.

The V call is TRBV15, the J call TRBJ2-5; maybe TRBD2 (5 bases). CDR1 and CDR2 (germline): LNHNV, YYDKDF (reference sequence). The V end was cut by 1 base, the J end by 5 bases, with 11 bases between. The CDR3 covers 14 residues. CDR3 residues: CATSRGPRGETQYF. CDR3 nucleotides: TGTGCCACCAGCAGAGGCCCCAGAGGGGAGACCCAGTACTTC. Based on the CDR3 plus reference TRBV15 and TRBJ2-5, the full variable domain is DAMVIQNPRYQVTQFGKPVTLSCSQTLNHNVMYWYQQKSSQAPKLLFHYYDKDFNNEADTPDNFQSRRPNTSFCFLDIRSPGLGDTAMYLCATSRGPRGETQYFGPGTRLLVL.

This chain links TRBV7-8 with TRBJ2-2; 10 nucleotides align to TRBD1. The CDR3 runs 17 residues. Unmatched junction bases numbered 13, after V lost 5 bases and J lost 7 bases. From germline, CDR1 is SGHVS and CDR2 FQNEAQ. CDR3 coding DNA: TGTGCCAGCAGCCCTGGGCGGGGACAGGGGAAGGGCGGGGAGCTGTTTTTT. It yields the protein CASSPGRGQGKGGELFF. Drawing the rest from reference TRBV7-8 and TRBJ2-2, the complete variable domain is GAGVSQSPRYKVAKRGQDVALRCDPISGHVSLFWYQQALGQGPEFLTYFQNEAQLDKSGLPSDRFFAERPEGSVSTLKIQRTQQEDSAVYLCASSPGRGQGKGGELFFGEGSRLTVL.

CDR3 nucleotide sequence: TGTGCCAGCAGTTACCCTAGACAGGGAGGAAACACTGAAGCTTTCTTT. It specifies CASSYPRQGGNTEAFF. The V gene is TRBV6-5, the J gene TRBJ1-1; TRBD1 aligns across 7 bases. V shed 2 bases, J shed 2 bases, and the junction held 8 bases outside the gene matches. CDR3 length equals 16 residues. Germline V gene sequence: CDR1 MNHEY, CDR2 SVGAGI.

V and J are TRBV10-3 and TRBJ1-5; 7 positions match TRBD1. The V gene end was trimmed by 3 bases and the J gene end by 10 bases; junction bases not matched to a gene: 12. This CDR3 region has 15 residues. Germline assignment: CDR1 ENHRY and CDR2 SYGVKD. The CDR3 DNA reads TGTGCCATCAGTGAAGGACCGGCAGGGGGGATTCCCCAGCATTTT. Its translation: CAISEGPAGGIPQHF.

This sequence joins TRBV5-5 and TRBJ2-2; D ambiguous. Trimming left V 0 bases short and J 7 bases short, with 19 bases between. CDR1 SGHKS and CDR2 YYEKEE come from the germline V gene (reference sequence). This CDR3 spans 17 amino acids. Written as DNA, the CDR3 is TGTGCCAGCAGCTTGGAACTTCTAATGAGCTCGGGCGGGGAGCTGTTTTTT. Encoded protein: CASSLELLMSSGGELFF. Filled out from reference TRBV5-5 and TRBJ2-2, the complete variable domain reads DAGVTQSPTHLIKTRGQQVTLRCSPISGHKSVSWYQQVLGQGPQFIFQYYEKEERGRGNFPDRFSARQFPNYSSELNVNALLLGDSALYLCASSLELLMSSGGELFFGEGSRLTVL.

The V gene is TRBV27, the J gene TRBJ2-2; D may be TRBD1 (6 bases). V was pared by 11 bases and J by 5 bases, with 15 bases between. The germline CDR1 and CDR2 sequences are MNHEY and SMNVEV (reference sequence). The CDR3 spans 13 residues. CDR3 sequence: CASQMQGTGELFF. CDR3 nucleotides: TGTGCCTCCCAAATGCAGGGGACCGGGGAGCTGTTTTTT.

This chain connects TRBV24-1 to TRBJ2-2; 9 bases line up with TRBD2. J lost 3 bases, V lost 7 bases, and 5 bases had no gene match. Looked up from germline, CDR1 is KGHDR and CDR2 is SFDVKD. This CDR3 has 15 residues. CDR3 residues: CATRGRLADTGELFF. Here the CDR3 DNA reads TGTGCCACCAGGGGGCGACTAGCGGACACCGGGGAGCTGTTTTTT.

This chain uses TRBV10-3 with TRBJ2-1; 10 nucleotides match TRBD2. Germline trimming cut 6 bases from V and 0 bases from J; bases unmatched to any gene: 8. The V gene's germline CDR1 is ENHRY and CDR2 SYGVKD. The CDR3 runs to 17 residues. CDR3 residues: CAISGGASGSSYNEQFF. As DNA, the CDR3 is TGTGCCATCAGCGGGGGGGCTAGCGGGAGCTCCTACAATGAGCAGTTCTTC.

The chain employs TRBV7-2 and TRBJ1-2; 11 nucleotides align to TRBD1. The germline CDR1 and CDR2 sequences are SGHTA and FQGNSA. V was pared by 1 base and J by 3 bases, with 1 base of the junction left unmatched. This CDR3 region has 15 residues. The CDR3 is CASSLGGQGDYGYTF. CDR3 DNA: TGTGCCAGCAGCTTAGGGGGACAGGGGGACTATGGCTACACCTTC.

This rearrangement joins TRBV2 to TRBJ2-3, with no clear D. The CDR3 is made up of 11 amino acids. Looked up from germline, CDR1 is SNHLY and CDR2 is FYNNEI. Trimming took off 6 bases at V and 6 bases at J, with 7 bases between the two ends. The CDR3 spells CASSLGDTQYF. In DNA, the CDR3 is TGTGCCAGCAGCCTTGGCGATACGCAGTATTTT.

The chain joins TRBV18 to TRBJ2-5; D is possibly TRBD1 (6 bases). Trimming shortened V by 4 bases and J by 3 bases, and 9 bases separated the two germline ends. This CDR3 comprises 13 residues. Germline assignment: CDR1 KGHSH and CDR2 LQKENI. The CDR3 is CASSRAGEETQYF. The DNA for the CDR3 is TGTGCCAGCTCACGGGCAGGGGAAGAGACCCAGTACTTC.

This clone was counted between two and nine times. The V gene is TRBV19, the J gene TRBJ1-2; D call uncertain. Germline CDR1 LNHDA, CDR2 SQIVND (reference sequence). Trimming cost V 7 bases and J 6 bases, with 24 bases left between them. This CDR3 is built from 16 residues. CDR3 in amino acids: CASIPEGNNPLDGYTF. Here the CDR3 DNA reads TGTGCCAGTATTCCGGAGGGTAATAATCCCCTGGATGGCTACACCTTC.

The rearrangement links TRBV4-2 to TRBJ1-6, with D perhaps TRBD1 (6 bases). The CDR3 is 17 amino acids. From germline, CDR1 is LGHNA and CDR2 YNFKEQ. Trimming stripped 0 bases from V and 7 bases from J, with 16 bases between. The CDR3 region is CASSQEWAAGANSPLHF. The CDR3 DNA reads TGTGCCAGCAGCCAAGAATGGGCGGCAGGGGCGAATTCACCCCTCCACTTT.

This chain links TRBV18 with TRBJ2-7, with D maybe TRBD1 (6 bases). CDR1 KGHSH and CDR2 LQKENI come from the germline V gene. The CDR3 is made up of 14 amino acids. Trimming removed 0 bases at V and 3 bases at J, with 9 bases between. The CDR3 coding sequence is TGTGCCAGCTCACCACCCGGACAGAGCTACGAGCAGTACTTC. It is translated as CASSPPGQSYEQYF.

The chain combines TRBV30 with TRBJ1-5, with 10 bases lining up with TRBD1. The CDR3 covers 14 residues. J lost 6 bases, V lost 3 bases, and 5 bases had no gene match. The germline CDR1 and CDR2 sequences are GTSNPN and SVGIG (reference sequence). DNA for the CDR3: TGTGCCTGGAGCCAAGACAGGGGGCTTCAGCCCCAGCATTTT. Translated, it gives CAWSQDRGLQPQHF.

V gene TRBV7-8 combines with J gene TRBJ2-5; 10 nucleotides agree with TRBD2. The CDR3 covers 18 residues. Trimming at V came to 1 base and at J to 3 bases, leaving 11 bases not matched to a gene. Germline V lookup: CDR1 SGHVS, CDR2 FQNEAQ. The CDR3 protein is CASSLDVVVLAGEETQYF. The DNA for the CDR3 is TGTGCCAGCAGCTTAGACGTTGTTGTTCTAGCGGGGGAAGAGACCCAGTACTTC.

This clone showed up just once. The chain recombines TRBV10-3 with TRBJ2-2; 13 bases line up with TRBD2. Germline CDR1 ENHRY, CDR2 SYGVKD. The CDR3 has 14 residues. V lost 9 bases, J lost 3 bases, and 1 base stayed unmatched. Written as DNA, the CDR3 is TGTGCCATACTAGCGGGAGGGGACACCGGGGAGCTGTTTTTT. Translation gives CAILAGGDTGELFF.

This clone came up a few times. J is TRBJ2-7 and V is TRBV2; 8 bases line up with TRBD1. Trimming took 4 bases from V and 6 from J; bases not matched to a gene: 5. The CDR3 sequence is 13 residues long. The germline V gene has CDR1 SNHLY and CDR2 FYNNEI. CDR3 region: CASSVDRGGEQYF. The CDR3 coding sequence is TGTGCCAGCAGTGTCGACAGGGGTGGCGAGCAGTACTTC.

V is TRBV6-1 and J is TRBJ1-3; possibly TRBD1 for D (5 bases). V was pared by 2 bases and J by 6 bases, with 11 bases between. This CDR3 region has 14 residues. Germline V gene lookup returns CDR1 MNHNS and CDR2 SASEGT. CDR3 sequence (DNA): TGTGCCAGCAGTGAACAGGGTGCGGTAAACACCATATATTTT. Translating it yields CASSEQGAVNTIYF.

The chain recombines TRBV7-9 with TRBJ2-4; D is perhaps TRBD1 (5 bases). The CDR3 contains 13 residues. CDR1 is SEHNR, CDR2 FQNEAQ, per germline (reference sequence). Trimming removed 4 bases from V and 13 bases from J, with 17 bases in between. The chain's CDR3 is CASSSQARAEQYF. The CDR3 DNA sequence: TGTGCCAGCAGCTCGCAGGCCAGGGCGGAGCAGTACTTC.